This T cell receptor (beta chain) derives from a study of siplizumab effects on memory and regulatory T cells. Study details: Paired mixed lymphocyte reactions were set up, with siplizumab at 0.85 to 1 ug/mL or without drug.

The repertoire was sequenced with immunoSEQ multiplex PCR; TCRdb's copy has only in-frame clones and lacks some. The table has about 7,800 clones, 35% to 40% seen once. Concerning this clone itself: Antigen: not known.

Responder and stimulator cells in the mixed lymphocyte reaction were cultured together for over 5 days at 37°C. CFSE-stained responder and Violet Dye-stained stimulator PBMCs were mixed 1:1. Study-wide results and caveats: With siplizumab, cumulative frequency of CD4+ memory-derived alloreactive sequences dropped significantly. A naive or memory phenotype could not be assigned to roughly 80-95% of the proliferating CD4+ or CD8+ clones.

V lost 3 bases and J 4 bases, leaving 19 bases between the germline ends. CDR3 length: 16 residues. CDR1 is MNHEY, CDR2 SMNVEV, per germline (reference sequence). This chain uses TRBV27 with TRBJ2-7; D might be TRBD1 (5 bases). The specimen was CFSE-low (dividing) CD8+ T cells sorted from an allogeneic mixed lymphocyte reaction. This TCR came from a human donor in good health; the cells came from an allogeneic mixed lymphocyte reaction. CDR3 loop: CASSFGPSAGPYEQYF. In nucleotides, the CDR3 is TGTGCCAGCAGTTTCGGCCCAAGCGCAGGGCCTTACGAGCAGTACTTC.